This is a list of T cell receptor beta chains from one sample in a study of CD8+CD57+ T cells in acquired aplastic anemia. TCRdb used MiXCR to reprocess the reads, holding one entry per CDR3 protein. This table has about half a million distinct CDR3 sequences, around a third appearing once. Sequenced input: sorted CD4+, CD8+, or CD8+CD57+ T cells (not recorded which) from PBMCs. These receptors came from a human donor with aplastic anemia. Each CDR3 is given without its conserved first and last residue.

J: TRBJ2-7
V: TRBV4-2
CDR3: ASSQGPGTSGEGVQY

J: TRBJ1-2
V: TRBV12-3/TRBV12-4
CDR3: ASTRDGTTYGYT

J: TRBJ1-5
V: TRBV18
CDR3: ASSPGRQPQH

J: TRBJ2-7
V: TRBV30
CDR3: ATGTNYEQY

J: TRBJ1-6
V: TRBV5-1
CDR3: ASSLTANSPLH

J: TRBJ2-2
V: TRBV2
CDR3: ASSEREANTGELF

J: TRBJ2-7
V: TRBV19
CDR3: ASSASPGGITYEQY

J: TRBJ2-1
V: TRBV4-2
CDR3: ASSPVRGDNEQF

J: TRBJ2-6
V: TRBV6-1
CDR3: ASSQGLNTGANVLT

J: TRBJ2-1
V: TRBV4-2
CDR3: ASSQLTRPGGARGEQF

J: TRBJ2-7
V: TRBV12-3/TRBV12-4
CDR3: ASSDQGDLYEQY

J: TRBJ2-3
V: TRBV2
CDR3: ASSEGTYTDTQY

J: TRBJ2-2
V: TRBV10-3
CDR3: AISQLLAGPTGELF

J: TRBJ1-1
V: TRBV7-3
CDR3: ASSLNPRAGGTEAF

J: TRBJ1-6
V: TRBV13
CDR3: ASSLGSGAQGQARIYNSPLH

J: TRBJ1-5
V: TRBV10-1
CDR3: ASSGGTGRGNQPQH

J: TRBJ1-5
V: TRBV20-1
CDR3: SARPQGVKVQPQH

J: TRBJ1-2
V: TRBV29-1
CDR3: SATGGVDGYT

J: TRBJ1-6
V: TRBV2
CDR3: ASRVSYNSPLH

J: TRBJ1-3
V: TRBV6-2/TRBV6-3
CDR3: ASSYGASGNTIY

J: TRBJ1-5
V: TRBV19
CDR3: ASSIGFRGAGQPQH

J: TRBJ1-6
V: TRBV15
CDR3: TTKGMLNSPLH

J: TRBJ2-1
V: TRBV2
CDR3: ASSEVAGHYNEQF

J: TRBJ1-2
V: TRBV28
CDR3: ASSALDGYT

J: TRBJ2-1
V: TRBV13
CDR3: ASSFLGLAVNNEQF

J: TRBJ2-1
V: TRBV7-7
CDR3: ASSSTGVNEQF

J: TRBJ1-4
V: TRBV9
CDR3: ASSVDGRGEKLF

J: TRBJ1-5
V: TRBV7-2
CDR3: ASSSLQEAQH

J: TRBJ2-2
V: TRBV19
CDR3: ASSKGTNTGELF

J: TRBJ1-1
V: TRBV10-3
CDR3: AIRDRQVMHTEAS

J: TRBJ2-5
V: TRBV5-1
CDR3: ASSLQGTGETETQY

J: TRBJ2-4
V: TRBV7-9
CDR3: AISRLAKNIQY

J: TRBJ2-6
V: TRBV15
CDR3: ATHSGLLSSGANVLT

J: TRBJ2-7
V: TRBV28
CDR3: ASSTPPSGYEQY

J: TRBJ1-2
V: TRBV19
CDR3: ASRYPGALGYGYT

J: TRBJ2-2
V: TRBV9
CDR3: ASSERPTSVPGELF

J: TRBJ1-1
V: TRBV12-3/TRBV12-4
CDR3: ATNRVDTEAF

J: TRBJ2-7
V: TRBV7-9
CDR3: ASSSRDSPYEQY

J: TRBJ1-2
V: TRBV2
CDR3: ASSRPPDNYGCT

J: TRBJ2-1
V: TRBV20-1
CDR3: SRQGTGGDNEQF

J: TRBJ1-5
V: TRBV3-1
CDR3: ASSSSVDQPQH

J: TRBJ1-2
V: TRBV12-3/TRBV12-4
CDR3: ASSLGQGAMIYGYT

J: TRBJ2-2
V: TRBV7-9
CDR3: ASSSGLWNTGELF

J: TRBJ1-4
V: TRBV2
CDR3: ASSGLGLANEKLF